Sequencing of this TCR beta chain was carried out in a study of T cell responses to AZD1222 COVID-19 vaccine listed by TCRdb under 2021. Notes on the research overall: A total of 240 or so trial participants underwent TCR sequencing, of whom more than 200 had received two doses of AZD1222 and approximately 25 had received two doses of the MenACWY control vaccine. Trial participants were enrolled into age subgroups of 18-55, 56-69 and 70-plus years, which contained about 150, 28 and 57 TCR-sequenced participants, respectively. General findings and caveats noted by the study authors: Reportedly, close to half of the unique spike-specific TCRs recognized epitopes lying outside the regions that are mutated in the B.1.351 and B.1.1.7 variants. The 56-69-year group was small, and its depth increase did not reach significance, likely because of low power. The whole spike protein was spanned by vaccine-associated CD4 TCRs, and dominant responses were seen in regions 160-218 and 743-854. Most participants were white British and females outnumbered males, and the authors suggested that clonal diversity may have been underestimated. A significant rise in spike-specific TCR breadth and depth was observed after two AZD1222 doses relative to day 0 and relative to MenACWY recipients. Conclusions about previously exposed vaccinees are limited, since just a handful of AZD1222 recipients were seropositive for SARS-CoV-2 at baseline. Because no day 14 peak-response samples were available, repertoires were characterized only after the peak T cell response.

The CDR3 regions of human TCRbeta chains were analyzed by immunosequencing. The authors' pipeline ran thus. Repertoire TCRs were checked for matches against a reference library of SARS-CoV-2-specific TCRs that had been generated using the MIRA antigen-specificity platform. Breadth meant the fraction of unique TCRs that were SARS-CoV-2-associated, whereas depth meant the fraction of total T cells that were SARS-CoV-2-associated. Each spike-specific TCR was assigned to its reactive spike region and to a CD4 or CD8 class using the MIRA data. Log10-transformed breadth and depth values were compared by one-way ANOVA with Sidak's multiple comparisons tests. TCRdb took this table from immuneACCESS and kept in-frame rearrangements with V and J called. Such tables lack part of the clones; where checked against another copy, unresolved V genes explain under half of the gap, and the rest is unexplained. The D gene and trimming were derived from the DNA, and the V and J assignments and clone size from that table. For this sample the table gives about 140,000 clones, of which 80% to 95% were detected only once. The ten largest clones add up to around 3.5% of the sample.

Details on this clone: The antigen it binds to is not known. No per-base quality is available; no much larger clone lies one base away.

CDR1 and CDR2 are drawn from the germline V gene: MDHEN, SYDVKM. From its cysteine to its phenylalanine, the CDR3 spans 16 amino acids. The entry retains the CDR3 DNA only, 48 bases that are in frame from base 1. The junction shows trimming of 2 bases on V and 0 bases on J, plus 8 bases between the germline ends. Explained via the paper, the time point label denotes: about 28 days (+/-7) after the second vaccine dose. AZD1222 recipients whose second dose came at about 4 weeks and those whose second dose came at about 12 weeks were combined into one group, since spike-specific TCR depth and breadth did not differ between the two schedules. The vaccinee samples were drawn from two UK trials, COV001 and COV002, one of which was a single-blind randomized controlled phase 2/3 trial testing AZD1222 (ChAdOx1 nCoV-19) in healthy adults. Trial participant PBMC samples were collected at day 0 and day 28 after the second dose for TCRbeta chain sequencing.

Recombination linked TRBV28 to TRBJ1-6; tentative D gene TRBD1, with 5 bases matching. The receptor was isolated from an adult who received the AZD1222 COVID-19 vaccine. This sample comprised peripheral blood, obtained 28 days after the second AZD1222 dose. The CDR3 reads CASSLDGGSYNSPLHF. The nucleotide sequence reads as follows: TGTGCCAGCAGTTTAGACGGGGGCTCCTATAATTCACCCCTCCACTTT. Extended through the reference TRBV28 and TRBJ1-6 proteins, this CDR3 yields the full variable domain: DVKVTQSSRYLVKRTGEKVFLECVQDMDHENMFWYRQDPGLGLRLIYFSYDVKMKEKGDIPEGYSVSREKKERFSLILESASTNQTSMYLCASSLDGGSYNSPLHFGNGTRLTVT.